What follows are 15 T cell receptor beta chains derived from one specimen sequenced in a study of immune evolution from preneoplasia to lung adenocarcinoma. Profiled with immunoSEQ multiplex PCR; TCRdb holds only in-frame clones, not every one. The table shows approximately 5,800 clones, with 70% to 80% occurring only once. The specimen was FFPE adjacent normal lung tissue. Receptor source: a person between 65 and 80 years old with lung adenocarcinoma.

The chain recombines TRBV4-2 with TRBJ2-1; tentatively, D is TRBD1 or TRBD2 (5 bases each). Deletions cut 5 bases from V and 10 bases from J, with 21 bases between. This CDR3 spans 15 amino acids. The germline V gene encodes CDR1 LGHNA and CDR2 YNFKEQ. DNA of the CDR3: TGTGCCAGCAGCAGCAGCCGGGACCCCACCCAAGAGCAGTTCTTC. It yields the protein CASSSSRDPTQEQFF.

J is TRBJ2-5 and V is TRBV4-1; the D call may be TRBD1 or TRBD2 (5 bases each). Germline loops: CDR1 MGHRA, CDR2 YSYEKL. Trimming stripped 0 bases from V and 2 bases from J, with 10 bases between. This CDR3 region has 15 residues. The CDR3 spells CASSQDLGRQETQYF. DNA for the CDR3: TGCGCCAGCAGCCAAGATTTGGGACGTCAAGAGACCCAGTACTTC.

This clone was counted between two and nine times. This chain uses TRBV4-1 with TRBJ1-2; D gene uncertain. Trimming left V 0 bases short and J 4 bases short, with 9 bases between. Germline CDR1 is MGHRA and CDR2 is YSYEKL. The CDR3 has 14 residues. CDR3 nucleotides: TGCGCCAGCAGCCAAGAAAAGGTCGTCTATGGCTACACCTTC. Its translation: CASSQEKVVYGYTF.

V gene TRBV5-4 combines with J gene TRBJ2-5, with 8 bases that match TRBD1. V gave up 0 bases and J gave up 4 bases; unmatched junction bases: 8. The CDR3 length is 16 residues. Germline V gives CDR1 SGHNT, CDR2 YYREEE (reference sequence). In DNA form, the CDR3 reads TGTGCCAGCAGCTTGGGGACAGGGCAGGTTGGAGAGACCCAGTACTTC. It translates to CASSLGTGQVGETQYF. Supplemented by reference TRBV5-4 and TRBJ2-5, the full variable domain reads ETGVTQSPTHLIKTRGQQVTLRCSSQSGHNTVSWYQQALGQGPQFIFQYYREEENGRGNFPPRFSGLQFPNYSSELNVNALELDDSALYLCASSLGTGQVGETQYFGPGTRLLVL.

The chain links TRBV7-2 to TRBJ1-4; no firm D call. The CDR3 runs to 16 residues. Germline values: CDR1 SGHTA, CDR2 FQGNSA. Trimming took 2 bases from V and 4 from J, leaving 14 bases between them. The CDR3 loop reads CASSLIMGGSNEKLFF. Written as DNA, the CDR3 is TGTGCCAGCAGCTTAATTATGGGCGGCAGTAATGAAAAACTGTTTTTT.

The chain combines TRBV5-1 with TRBJ2-3; tentative D call: TRBD2 (6 bases). V lost 5 bases to trimming and J lost 5 bases, with 15 bases between them. The germline V gene has CDR1 SGHRS and CDR2 YFSETQ. The CDR3 has 14 amino acids. CDR3 amino acids: CASRVEGVVDTQYF. CDR3 nucleotides: TGCGCCAGCAGGGTGGAGGGAGTTGTAGATACGCAGTATTTT.

The gene calls are TRBV28 and TRBJ1-5, with D unresolved. The CDR3 contains 13 residues. Germline assignment: CDR1 MDHEN and CDR2 SYDVKM. V dropped 5 bases and J dropped 3 bases, with 8 bases sitting between them. The CDR3, as DNA: TGTGCCAGCAGTATCGAAACCAATCAGCCCCAGCATTTT. Its translation: CASSIETNQPQHF.

The rearrangement joins TRBV6-5 to TRBJ1-1; no definite D call. CDR1 and CDR2 from the germline V gene are MNHEY and SVGAGI. There are 11 residues in the CDR3. With 4 bases removed from V and 1 base from J, the gap between germline ends came to 1 base. The chain's CDR3 is CASSWNTEAFF. The CDR3 bases are TGTGCCAGCAGTTGGAACACTGAAGCTTTCTTT.

This clone has just a few counts. The rearrangement uses TRBV6-6 and TRBJ1-2; TRBD1 matches 7 bases. The CDR3 length is 12 residues. From germline, CDR1 is MNHNY and CDR2 SVGAGI (reference sequence). The J segment lost 5 bases and the V segment lost 7 bases, leaving 4 bases of the junction unmatched. The CDR3 loop reads CASNRDSYGYTF. CDR3 bases: TGTGCCAGCAACCGGGACAGTTATGGCTACACCTTC.

This chain connects TRBV2 to TRBJ2-7; a possible D gene is TRBD1 (5 bases). V was cut by 7 bases and J by 3 bases, with 22 bases left in between. The CDR3 runs 16 residues. Germline CDR1 is SNHLY and CDR2 is FYNNEI. This chain's CDR3 is CASKSPRADTGYEQYF. The CDR3 region has the DNA TGTGCCAGCAAGAGCCCCCGCGCAGACACAGGCTACGAGCAGTACTTC.

The rearrangement joins TRBV5-6 to TRBJ2-7, with 7 bases identical to TRBD1. Germline lookup yields CDR1 SGHDT and CDR2 YYEEEE. This CDR3 is built from 12 residues. V lost 4 bases and J lost 7; bases outside the gene matches: 5. CDR3 DNA: TGTGCCAGCAGCACTTTGACAGGGGAGCAGTACTTC. It encodes CASSTLTGEQYF.

This sequence joins TRBV30 and TRBJ2-5; 11 nucleotides align to TRBD2. The CDR3 is 15 residues long. V trimming: 5 bases; J trimming: 5 bases; junction bases outside the gene matches: 10. Germline V CDR1 and CDR2: GTSNPN, SVGIG (reference sequence). As DNA, the CDR3 is TGTGCCTGGGAGTCACTAGCGGGAGCAGGTGAGACCCAGTACTTC. This codes for CAWESLAGAGETQYF.

The V gene is TRBV7-9, the J gene TRBJ2-5, with TRBD2 matching 11 bases. V was pared by 6 bases and J by 3 bases, with 3 bases of the junction left unmatched. Germline V gene lookup returns CDR1 SEHNR and CDR2 FQNEAQ (reference sequence). This CDR3 has 14 amino acids. The CDR3 spells CASSLLAGEETQYF. The CDR3 bases are TGTGCCAGCAGTCTACTAGCGGGAGAAGAGACCCAGTACTTC.

This clone appeared a single time. J is TRBJ2-2 and V is TRBV7-2, with TRBD2 matching over 11 bases. This CDR3 has 15 residues. Trimming at V came to 3 bases and at J to 5 bases, leaving 2 bases not matched to a gene. Germline values: CDR1 SGHTA, CDR2 FQGNSA. Here the CDR3 reads CASSFLAGGTGELFF. The DNA for the CDR3 is TGTGCCAGCAGCTTCTTAGCGGGAGGGACCGGGGAGCTGTTTTTT.

In this sample, this clone turned up a few times. This sequence joins TRBV7-6 and TRBJ2-7, with D possibly being TRBD1 (6 bases). Trimming pared 5 bases from V and 1 base from J, leaving 15 bases between. The CDR3 consists of 15 residues. Germline V gene data show CDR1 as SGHVS and CDR2 as FNYEAQ. CDR3 protein: CASSGGPGISYEQYF. In DNA form, the CDR3 reads TGTGCCAGCAGCGGGGGCCCTGGGATTTCCTACGAGCAGTACTTC.